A single sample is the source of the 22 T cell receptor beta chains below, sequenced in a study of T cells and Merkel cell carcinoma outcomes (dated by TCRdb to 2020 to 2022). The library was generated by the immunoSEQ multiplex PCR assay. Not all clones reach the TCRdb copy of this immuneACCESS table, which keeps in-frame sequences only. Checked studies attribute under half of the gap to unresolved V genes and leave the rest unexplained. The sample profile shows 800 to 1,200 clones; 75% to 90% of them were found once. The ten top clones hold roughly 10% of the sample. The sequencing input was tumor tissue from Merkel cell carcinoma. These receptor sequences come from a human donor with Merkel cell carcinoma.

The chain couples TRBV7-9 to TRBJ1-1; D is possibly TRBD1 (5 bases). Germline-derived CDR1 and CDR2 are SEHNR and FQNEAQ (reference sequence). V lost 0 bases, J lost 8 bases, and 13 bases lay in between. The CDR3 contains 14 residues. CDR3 bases: TGTGCCAGCAGCTTAGCGTTTGGGACGGGAGAAGCTTTCTTT. Translation gives CASSLAFGTGEAFF.

With respect to this clone: A junction boundary mismatches the germline segment, possibly from a read error. The V call is TRBV11-3, the J call TRBJ1-2; unclear D gene. The CDR3 sequence is 12 residues long. CDR1 SGHNT and CDR2 YENEEA come from the germline V gene. The CDR3 reads CASSETGYGYTF. The CDR3 DNA follows: TGCGCCAGCAGTGAGACGGGCTATGGCTACACCTTC.

This chain links TRBV4-3 with TRBJ2-5; D not resolved. The V gene's germline CDR1 is LGHNA and CDR2 YSLEER. The CDR3 has 14 residues. The V and J ends lost 0 bases and 4 bases respectively, with 9 bases between them. The CDR3 sequence: CASSQDTFRETQYF. The CDR3 DNA follows: TGCGCCAGCAGCCAAGACACCTTCAGAGAGACCCAGTACTTC.

The rearrangement uses TRBV15 and TRBJ1-5; the D is unclear. The germline CDR1 and CDR2 sequences are LNHNV and YYDKDF (reference sequence). This CDR3 contains 13 residues. V gave up 2 bases and J gave up 5 bases, with 7 bases separating them. The CDR3 protein is CATSRTFDQPQHF. As DNA, the CDR3 is TGTGCCACCAGCAGAACATTCGATCAGCCCCAGCATTTT.

The J gene is TRBJ1-5, the V gene TRBV27; D is undetermined. This CDR3 comprises 12 residues. V gave up 7 bases and J gave up 3 bases, with 7 bases separating them. The germline gives CDR1 MNHEY, CDR2 SMNVEV (reference sequence). CDR3 region: CASKANNQPQHF. The CDR3 nucleotides read TGTGCCAGCAAGGCAAACAATCAGCCCCAGCATTTT.

This clone has just a few counts. This chain links TRBV6-5 with TRBJ1-1, with D hard to call. The CDR3 consists of 13 residues. V was shortened by 7 bases and J by 2 bases, with 11 bases between the two germline ends. CDR1 and CDR2 (germline): MNHEY, SVGAGI. The CDR3: CASMKTPNTEAFF. In DNA form, the CDR3 reads TGTGCCAGCATGAAGACACCCAACACTGAAGCTTTCTTT.

This chain connects TRBV6-1 to TRBJ1-3; no clear D. V lost 2 bases and J lost 0, with 8 bases in between. The germline gives CDR1 MNHNS, CDR2 SASEGT. The CDR3 is made up of 15 amino acids. CDR3 DNA sequence: TGTGCCAGCAGTGAAAGCCCGAGCTCTGGAAACACCATATATTTT. Its protein is CASSESPSSGNTIYF.

The rearrangement joins TRBV19 to TRBJ2-5, with 10 nucleotides matching TRBD1. The germline CDR1 and CDR2 sequences are LNHDA and SQIVND (reference sequence). The V and J ends lost 6 bases and 5 bases, in that order; junction bases with no gene match: 15. The CDR3 is made up of 17 amino acids. The CDR3 DNA reads TGTGCCAGTAGCGGCCGGGACAGGGGAGTGATCAGGGAGACCCAGTACTTC. It codes for CASSGRDRGVIRETQYF.

A remark on this clone: The junction and the germline gene differ at one end; a read error may be behind it. The rearrangement uses TRBV16 and TRBJ1-5, with D perhaps matching TRBD1 (6 bases). The CDR3 has 12 residues. Germline CDR1 is KGHSY and CDR2 is FQNENV. The CDR3 coding sequence is TGTGCCAACAGCCACCCGGGACACGAGCTCCATTTT. It translates to CANSHPGHELHF.

The V and J genes are TRBV2 and TRBJ2-6; D unclear. The CDR3 is made up of 14 amino acids. Trimming cost V 6 bases and J 0 bases, with 6 bases left between them. CDR1 and CDR2 (germline): SNHLY, FYNNEI. The CDR3 DNA follows: TGTGCCAGCAGACAAGGCTCTGGGGCCAACGTCCTGACTTTC. Protein product: CASRQGSGANVLTF.

The rearrangement uses TRBV5-1 and TRBJ2-5; 8 nucleotides agree with TRBD1. V shed 0 bases and J 4 bases; nucleotides not matched to a gene: 8. The germline V gene encodes CDR1 SGHRS and CDR2 YFSETQ. This CDR3 is built from 16 residues. CDR3 region: CASSLAARGLRETQYF. For the CDR3, the DNA is TGCGCCAGCAGCTTGGCGGCCAGGGGGCTACGAGAGACCCAGTACTTC.

This chain joins TRBV5-1 and TRBJ1-1; 11 bases line up with TRBD1. CDR3 length: 14 residues. The germline V gene has CDR1 SGHRS and CDR2 YFSETQ. Trimming removed 6 bases from V and 4 bases from J; junction bases left unmatched: 5. In DNA, the CDR3 is TGCGCCAGCACAACCGGGACAGGGGGCACTGAAGCTTTCTTT. Residues: CASTTGTGGTEAFF.

Of note for this clone: Relative to the germline gene, one junction end is altered; a read error may explain this. The rearrangement uses TRBV15 and TRBJ2-5; tentative D call: TRBD2 (6 bases). CDR3 length: 15 amino acids. Germline assignment: CDR1 LNHNV and CDR2 YYDKDF (reference sequence). The CDR3 is CATSRERSSGETQYF. The CDR3 nucleotides read TGTGCCACCAGCAGAGAACGCTCTTCGGGAGAGACTCAGTACTTC.

The chain links TRBV7-3 to TRBJ2-5; tentative D call: TRBD1 (5 bases). The CDR3 is 13 amino acids. Trimming removed 5 bases at V and 2 bases at J, with 9 bases between. Per the germline V gene, CDR1 is SGHTA and CDR2 is FQGTGA. The CDR3 loop is CASSPQGQETQYF. CDR3 in DNA: TGTGCCAGCAGCCCCCAGGGACAAGAGACCCAGTACTTC.

This clone came up a few times. This sequence joins TRBV13 and TRBJ2-4; D is perhaps TRBD2 (5 bases). CDR1 is PRHDT, CDR2 FYEKMQ, per germline (reference sequence). The CDR3 runs to 15 residues. V was shortened by 0 bases and J by 5 bases, with 11 bases between the two germline ends. The CDR3 DNA reads as TGTGCCAGCAGCTTAGGTGCGGGCCCCGAAAACATTCAGTACTTC. As protein: CASSLGAGPENIQYF.

The V call is TRBV2, the J call TRBJ2-1, with 9 nucleotides matching TRBD2. Germline lookup yields CDR1 SNHLY and CDR2 FYNNEI. V lost 6 bases and J lost 6; bases outside the gene matches: 6. CDR3 size: 14 residues. The chain's CDR3 is CASSGLALFNEQFF. The CDR3 nucleotides read TGTGCCAGCAGCGGACTAGCGCTATTCAATGAGCAGTTCTTC.

The chain joins TRBV5-6 to TRBJ2-3, with a tentative D call TRBD2 (6 bases). Deletions cut 4 bases from V and 7 bases from J, with 16 bases between. Germline values: CDR1 SGHDT, CDR2 YYEEEE. The CDR3 is 14 amino acids. CDR3 coding DNA: TGTGCCAGCAGCGCCAGGACTAAACTGAATACGCAGTATTTT. It specifies CASSARTKLNTQYF.

V is TRBV15 and J is TRBJ2-5, with 9 bases matching TRBD1. Germline CDR1 reads LNHNV; CDR2 reads YYDKDF (reference sequence). The CDR3 length is 14 residues. V trimming: 5 bases; J trimming: 3 bases; junction bases outside the gene matches: 4. CDR3 loop: CATSARTGEETQYF. The CDR3 DNA reads TGTGCCACCAGCGCACGGACAGGGGAAGAGACCCAGTACTTC.

The V gene is TRBV5-1, the J gene TRBJ2-7, with 8 bases fitting TRBD1. V lost 3 bases, J lost 3 bases, and 5 bases stayed unmatched. This CDR3 is built from 14 residues. CDR1 and CDR2 from the germline V gene are SGHRS and YFSETQ. The CDR3 DNA follows: TGCGCCAGCAGCTCGGGACAGGTCAACTACGAGCAGTACTTC. This translates into CASSSGQVNYEQYF.

The rearrangement links TRBV2 to TRBJ2-3; no clear D. The CDR3 sequence is 12 residues long. The V end lost 4 bases, the J end lost 5 bases, and 7 bases lay between the germline ends. The germline V gene has CDR1 SNHLY and CDR2 FYNNEI. CDR3: CASSGMEDTQYF. CDR3 DNA: TGTGCCAGCAGTGGCATGGAAGATACGCAGTATTTT.

V usage is TRBV7-3 and J usage is TRBJ2-7, with 8 bases matching TRBD2. With V trimmed by 1 base and J by 3 bases, 8 bases remained unmatched. The CDR3 sequence is 16 residues long. Germline V gene data show CDR1 as SGHTA and CDR2 as FQGTGA. CDR3 bases: TGTGCCAGCAGCTTAAGGCCCAGCGGGAGAATCTACGAGCAGTACTTC. It codes for CASSLRPSGRIYEQYF.

The sample holds one count of this clone. J is TRBJ2-7 and V is TRBV5-1; TRBD2 matches at 7 bases. Germline assignment: CDR1 SGHRS and CDR2 YFSETQ. After removal of 4 bases from V and 2 bases from J, the junction contained 9 bases not matched to a gene. This CDR3 contains 15 residues. DNA of the CDR3: TGCGCCAGCAGCCGACAGCGGGAAGGGGCCTACGAGCAGTACTTC. Translation gives CASSRQREGAYEQYF. Complete variable domain (other parts from reference TRBV5-1 and TRBJ2-7): KAGVTQTPRYLIKTRGQQVTLSCSPISGHRSVSWYQQTPGQGLQFLFEYFSETQRNKGNFPGRFSGRQFSNSRSEMNVSTLELGDSALYLCASSRQREGAYEQYFGPGTRLTVT.